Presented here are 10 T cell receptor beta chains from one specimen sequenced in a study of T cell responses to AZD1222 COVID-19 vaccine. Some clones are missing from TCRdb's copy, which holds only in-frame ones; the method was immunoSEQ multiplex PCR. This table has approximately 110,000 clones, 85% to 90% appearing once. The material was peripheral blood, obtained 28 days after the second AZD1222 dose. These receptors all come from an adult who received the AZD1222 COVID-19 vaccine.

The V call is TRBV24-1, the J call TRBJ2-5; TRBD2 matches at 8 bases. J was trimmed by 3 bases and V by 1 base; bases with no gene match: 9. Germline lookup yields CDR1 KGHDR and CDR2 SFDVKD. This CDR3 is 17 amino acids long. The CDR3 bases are TGTGCCACCAGTGATTTAGTAGCGGGGCCGGGGAAAGAGACCCAGTACTTC. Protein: CATSDLVAGPGKETQYF.

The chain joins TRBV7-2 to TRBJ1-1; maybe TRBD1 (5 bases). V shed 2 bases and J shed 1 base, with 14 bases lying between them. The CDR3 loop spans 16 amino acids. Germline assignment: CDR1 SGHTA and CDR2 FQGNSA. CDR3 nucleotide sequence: TGTGCCAGCAGCTTACCACAGGTAAAGTGGAACACTGAAGCTTTCTTT. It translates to CASSLPQVKWNTEAFF. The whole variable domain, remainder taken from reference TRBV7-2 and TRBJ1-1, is GAGVSQSPSNKVTEKGKDVELRCDPISGHTALYWYRQSLGQGLEFLIYFQGNSAPDKSGLPSDRFSAERTGGSVSTLTIQRTQQEDSAVYLCASSLPQVKWNTEAFFGQGTRLTVV.

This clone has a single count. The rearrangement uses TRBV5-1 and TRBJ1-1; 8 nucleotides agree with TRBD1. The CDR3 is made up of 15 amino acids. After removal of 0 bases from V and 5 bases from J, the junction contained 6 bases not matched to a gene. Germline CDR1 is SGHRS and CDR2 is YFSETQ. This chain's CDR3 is CASSLGAGGGTEAFF. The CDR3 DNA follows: TGCGCCAGCAGCTTGGGGGCAGGGGGCGGGACTGAAGCTTTCTTT.

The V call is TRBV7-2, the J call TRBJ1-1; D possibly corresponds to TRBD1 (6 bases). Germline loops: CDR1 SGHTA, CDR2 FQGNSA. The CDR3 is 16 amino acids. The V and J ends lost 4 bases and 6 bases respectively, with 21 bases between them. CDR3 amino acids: CASSSGQLLYNPEAFF. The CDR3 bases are TGTGCCAGCAGCTCCGGACAGCTGCTATACAACCCTGAAGCTTTCTTT. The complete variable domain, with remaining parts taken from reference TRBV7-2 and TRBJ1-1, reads GAGVSQSPSNKVTEKGKDVELRCDPISGHTALYWYRQSLGQGLEFLIYFQGNSAPDKSGLPSDRFSAERTGGSVSTLTIQRTQQEDSAVYLCASSSGQLLYNPEAFFGQGTRLTVV.

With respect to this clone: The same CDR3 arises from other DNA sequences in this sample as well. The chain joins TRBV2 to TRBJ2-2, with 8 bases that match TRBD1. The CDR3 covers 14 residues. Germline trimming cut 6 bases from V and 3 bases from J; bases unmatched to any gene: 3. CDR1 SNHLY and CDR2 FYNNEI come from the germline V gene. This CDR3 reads CASSEQGDTGELFF. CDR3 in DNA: TGTGCCAGCAGCGAACAGGGGGACACCGGGGAGCTGTTTTTT.

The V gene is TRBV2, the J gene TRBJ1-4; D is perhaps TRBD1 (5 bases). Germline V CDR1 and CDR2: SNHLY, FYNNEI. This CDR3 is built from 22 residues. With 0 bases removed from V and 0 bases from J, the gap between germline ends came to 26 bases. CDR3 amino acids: CASSEALMWTPDRNATNEKLFF. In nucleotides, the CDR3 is TGTGCCAGCAGTGAAGCGCTAATGTGGACACCCGATCGGAATGCAACTAATGAAAAACTGTTTTTT.

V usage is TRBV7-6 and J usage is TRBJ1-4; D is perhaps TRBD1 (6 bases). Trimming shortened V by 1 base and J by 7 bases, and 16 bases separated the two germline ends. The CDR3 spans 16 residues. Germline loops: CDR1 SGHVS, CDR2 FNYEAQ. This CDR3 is CASSLVSTGFFEKLFF. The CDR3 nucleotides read TGTGCCAGCAGCTTAGTTTCTACAGGGTTCTTTGAAAAACTGTTTTTT.

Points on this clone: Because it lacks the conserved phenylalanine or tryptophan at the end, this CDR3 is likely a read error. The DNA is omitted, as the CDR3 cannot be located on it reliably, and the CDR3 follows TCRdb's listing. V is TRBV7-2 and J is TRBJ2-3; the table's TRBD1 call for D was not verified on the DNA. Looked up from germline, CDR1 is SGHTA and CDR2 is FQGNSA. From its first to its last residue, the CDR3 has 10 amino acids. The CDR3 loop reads CASSLGTGGD.

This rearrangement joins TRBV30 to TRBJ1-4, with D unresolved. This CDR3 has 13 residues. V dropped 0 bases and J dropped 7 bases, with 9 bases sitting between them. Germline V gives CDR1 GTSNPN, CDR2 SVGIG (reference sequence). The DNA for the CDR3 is TGTGCCTGGAGTGTAAACCCACCTGAAAAACTGTTTTTT. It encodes CAWSVNPPEKLFF.

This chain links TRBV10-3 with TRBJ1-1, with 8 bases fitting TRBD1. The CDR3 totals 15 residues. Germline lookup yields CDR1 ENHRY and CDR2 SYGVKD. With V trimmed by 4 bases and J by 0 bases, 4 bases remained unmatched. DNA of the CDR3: TGTGCCATCAGTGGTGCAGGGGGCCTGAACACTGAAGCTTTCTTT. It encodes CAISGAGGLNTEAFF.